This T cell receptor beta chain was sequenced during a study of cytomegalovirus exposure and HLA in healthy donors. Findings and limits, study-wide: Compared with the roughly 700-donor mean, an Asian-associated ancestry cluster reportedly had fewer N-insertions, according to a later analysis. In vitro checks showed that a few CMV-associated chains really do target CMV antigens. Analysis performed later found approximately 17,000 TCR beta sequences associated with HLA alleles at 0.05 false discovery rate.

In the case of this clone: Antigen specificity is unknown.

Vbeta (60) and Jbeta (13) primers were used in the PCR. Method: immunoSEQ multiplex PCR; TCRdb's copy keeps in-frame clones and lacks some. The sample contains about 120,000 clones, under 90% of which appear only once. The sequence was obtained from a woman under 30 in good health and CMV-seronegative. Specimen: PBMCs.

Here the CDR3 reads CASSSRRGQGTDTQYF. DNA of the CDR3: TGTGCCAGCAGCTCCCGACGGGGACAGGGGACAGATACGCAGTATTTT. This chain connects TRBV7-2 to TRBJ2-3, with TRBD1 identical over 10 bases. The CDR3 has 16 residues. J was trimmed by 3 bases and V by 4 bases; bases with no gene match: 7. In germline, CDR1 is SGHTA, CDR2 FQGNSA.